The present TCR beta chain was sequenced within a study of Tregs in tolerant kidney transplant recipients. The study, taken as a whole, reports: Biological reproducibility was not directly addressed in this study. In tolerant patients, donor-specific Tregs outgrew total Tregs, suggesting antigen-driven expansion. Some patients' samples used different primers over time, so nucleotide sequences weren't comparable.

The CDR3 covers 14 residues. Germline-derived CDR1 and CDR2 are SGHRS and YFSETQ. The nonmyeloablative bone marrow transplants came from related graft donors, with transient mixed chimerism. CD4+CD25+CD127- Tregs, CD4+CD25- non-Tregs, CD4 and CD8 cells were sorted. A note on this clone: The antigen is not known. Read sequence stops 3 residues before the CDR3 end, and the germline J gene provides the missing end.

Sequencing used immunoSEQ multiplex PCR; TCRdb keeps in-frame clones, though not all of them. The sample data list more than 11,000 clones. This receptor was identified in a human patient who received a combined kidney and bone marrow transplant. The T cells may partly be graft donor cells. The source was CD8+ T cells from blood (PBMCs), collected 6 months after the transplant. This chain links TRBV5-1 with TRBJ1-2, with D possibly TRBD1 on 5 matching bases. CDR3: CASSLTGPDLDYTF. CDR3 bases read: TGCGCCAGCAGCTTGACAGGCCCTGATTTGGAC.